Listed here are 31 T cell receptor beta chains from one sample, sequenced in a study of T cell clones after liver transplantation. Method: immunoSEQ multiplex PCR; TCRdb's copy keeps in-frame clones and lacks some. The sample has under 130,000 clones, 80% to 90% seen once. The sequencing here drew on CD4+ T cells from blood, taken around 4 years after liver transplant. Every receptor here comes from a human patient who received a liver transplant. The graft donor may be the source of some T cells.

This chain uses TRBV7-9 with TRBJ1-1; D gene ambiguous. Germline loops: CDR1 SEHNR, CDR2 FQNEAQ (reference sequence). The V end lost 5 bases, the J end lost 5 bases, and 9 bases lay between the germline ends. The CDR3 is 12 residues long. As DNA, the CDR3 is TGTGCCAGCAGCACTCCGGGGACTGAAGCTTTCTTT. It yields the protein CASSTPGTEAFF.

The chain links TRBV2 to TRBJ2-6, with D uncertain. Germline assignment: CDR1 SNHLY and CDR2 FYNNEI. The CDR3 loop spans 16 amino acids. V was pared by 3 bases and J by 0 bases, with 9 bases between. CDR3 DNA sequence: TGTGCCAGCAGTGAGCGGTCCTTCTCTGGGGCCAACGTCCTGACTTTC. This translates into CASSERSFSGANVLTF.

This chain uses TRBV29-1 with TRBJ2-6; the match to TRBD2 covers 7 bases. Germline V gene sequence: CDR1 SQVTM, CDR2 ANQGSEA. This CDR3 has 15 residues. Unmatched junction bases numbered 3, after V lost 2 bases and J lost 2 bases. In DNA form, the CDR3 reads TGCAGCGTTGAAATCGGGGGGACTGGGGCCAACGTCCTGACTTTC. The encoded protein is CSVEIGGTGANVLTF.

This sequence joins TRBV30 and TRBJ2-3; D gene uncertain. V was clipped by 0 bases and J by 6 bases, with 7 bases between them. CDR3 length: 12 amino acids. CDR1 and CDR2 from the germline V gene are GTSNPN and SVGIG (reference sequence). CDR3 sequence (DNA): TGTGCCTGGAGTGTCTTAGTCGATACGCAGTATTTT. Protein: CAWSVLVDTQYF.

The chain combines TRBV7-2 with TRBJ2-3; no definite D call. The V gene lost 6 bases and the J gene lost 0 bases, with 4 bases spanning the gap. The CDR3 is 12 amino acids. The germline gives CDR1 SGHTA, CDR2 FQGNSA. This chain's CDR3 is CASRQSTDTQYF. Written as DNA, the CDR3 is TGTGCCAGCAGGCAAAGCACAGATACGCAGTATTTT.

CDR3 protein: CASSTTGFSSPLHF. DNA of the CDR3: TGTGCCAGTAGTACCACAGGGTTCAGCTCACCCCTCCACTTT. The chain employs TRBV19 and TRBJ1-6, with D possibly being TRBD1 (6 bases). Trimming took off 4 bases at V and 10 bases at J, with 14 bases between the two ends. Germline CDR1 is LNHDA and CDR2 is SQIVND (reference sequence). The CDR3 covers 14 residues.

This clone has more than one count but fewer than ten. The chain joins TRBV27 to TRBJ1-5; 7 bases fit TRBD1. This CDR3 has 16 residues. V lost 5 bases, J lost 0 bases, and 7 bases stayed unmatched. Germline lookup yields CDR1 MNHEY and CDR2 SMNVEV (reference sequence). The DNA for the CDR3 is TGTGCCAGCAGTCCAATCGGGACAGTTAGCAATCAGCCCCAGCATTTT. Translated: CASSPIGTVSNQPQHF.

The chain links TRBV19 to TRBJ2-1; 7 nucleotides align to TRBD2. This CDR3 is built from 15 residues. CDR1 and CDR2 from the germline V gene are LNHDA and SQIVND (reference sequence). Germline trimming cut 3 bases from V and 1 base from J; bases unmatched to any gene: 3. The CDR3 reads CASSISGLSYNEQFF. CDR3 nucleotide sequence: TGTGCCAGTAGTATTTCGGGACTATCCTACAATGAGCAGTTCTTC.

The chain has TRBV15 and TRBJ2-1, with TRBD1 identical over 7 bases. The J segment lost 5 bases and the V segment lost 3 bases, leaving 10 bases of the junction unmatched. This CDR3 contains 16 residues. Germline V gene lookup returns CDR1 LNHNV and CDR2 YYDKDF (reference sequence). CDR3 residues: CATSSITTGFDNEQFF. The CDR3 DNA reads as TGTGCCACCAGCAGTATTACGACAGGGTTCGACAATGAGCAGTTCTTC.

The chain links TRBV6-1 to TRBJ2-5; 8 bases are a match to TRBD1. The V and J ends lost 3 bases and 5 bases, in that order; junction bases with no gene match: 8. CDR1 is MNHNS and CDR2 is SASEGT in the germline V gene. CDR3 length: 15 amino acids. The CDR3 nucleotides read TGTGCCAGCAGTGATAGGCAGGGGGCGATGGAGACCCAGTACTTC. Its protein is CASSDRQGAMETQYF.

The gene calls are TRBV27 and TRBJ1-3, with no clear D. Germline-derived CDR1 and CDR2 are MNHEY and SMNVEV (reference sequence). The CDR3 length is 13 residues. With 6 bases removed from V and 4 bases from J, the gap between germline ends came to 10 bases. The CDR3 region is CASSPTGGNTIYF. The CDR3 nucleotides read TGTGCCAGCAGCCCGACTGGAGGAAACACCATATATTTT.

This sequence joins TRBV27 and TRBJ2-3; 8 bases agree with TRBD1. J lost 1 base, V lost 2 bases, and 5 bases had no gene match. Germline CDR1 and CDR2: MNHEY and SMNVEV (reference sequence). The CDR3 runs to 16 residues. For the CDR3, the DNA is TGTGCCAGCAGTTTAATAGCGACAGGGGGCACAGATACGCAGTATTTT. As protein: CASSLIATGGTDTQYF.

The table lists this clone with a count of one. The V call is TRBV7-9, the J call TRBJ2-1; TRBD2 matches at 7 bases. The CDR3 has 15 residues. Trimming at V came to 5 bases and at J to 14 bases, leaving 18 bases not matched to a gene. Per germline, CDR1 SEHNR and CDR2 FQNEAQ (reference sequence). Here the CDR3 DNA reads TGTGCCAGCAGCCCTCCGACTAGCACCTTGAAGGTGGAGTTCTTC. Translated: CASSPPTSTLKVEFF. Combining the CDR3 with reference TRBV7-9 and TRBJ2-1 gives the whole variable domain DTGVSQNPRHKITKRGQNVTFRCDPISEHNRLYWYRQTLGQGPEFLTYFQNEAQLEKSRLLSDRFSAERPKGSFSTLEIQRTEQGDSAMYLCASSPPTSTLKVEFFGPGTRLTVL.

The chain couples TRBV19 to TRBJ1-5; D is possibly TRBD1 (5 bases). V was shortened by 5 bases and J by 0 bases, with 14 bases between the two germline ends. Looked up from germline, CDR1 is LNHDA and CDR2 is SQIVND (reference sequence). CDR3 size: 16 residues. This chain's CDR3 is CASSPGDSTSNQPQHF. CDR3 nucleotides: TGTGCCAGTAGTCCGGGGGACTCTACTAGCAATCAGCCCCAGCATTTT.

The chain couples TRBV6-1 to TRBJ2-1, with D perhaps TRBD2 (6 bases). V lost 10 bases and J 1 base, leaving 14 bases between the germline ends. Per the germline V gene, CDR1 is MNHNS and CDR2 is SASEGT. The CDR3 runs 14 residues. Here the CDR3 reads CATGDGGSYNEQFF. As DNA, the CDR3 is TGTGCCACGGGGGACGGTGGGTCCTACAATGAGCAGTTCTTC.

This clone occurred once. The CDR3 sequence is CASSPRPGGNGYTF. CDR3 DNA sequence: TGTGCCAGCAGCCCACGACCGGGAGGAAATGGCTACACCTTC. The rearrangement joins TRBV6-6 to TRBJ1-2; no clear D. Trimming shortened V by 6 bases and J by 6 bases, and 17 bases separated the two germline ends. Germline V gene data show CDR1 as MNHNY and CDR2 as SVGAGI (reference sequence). The CDR3 is made up of 14 amino acids.

The chain uses TRBV7-3 and TRBJ2-1; D is possibly TRBD1 or TRBD2 (5 bases each). The V end lost 0 bases, the J end lost 3 bases, and 15 bases lay between the germline ends. Germline V gene data show CDR1 as SGHTA and CDR2 as FQGTGA. The CDR3 loop spans 17 amino acids. CDR3 sequence reads: CASSLTEGESVYNEQFF. The CDR3 coding sequence is TGTGCCAGCAGCTTAACAGAAGGGGAGTCGGTCTACAATGAGCAGTTCTTC.

This chain links TRBV18 with TRBJ2-5; 7 bases agree with TRBD2. The germline V gene encodes CDR1 KGHSH and CDR2 LQKENI. The CDR3 covers 14 residues. V was clipped by 1 base and J by 1 base; unmatched bases: 0. Here the CDR3 reads CASSPQRGQETQYF. In DNA form, the CDR3 reads TGTGCCAGCTCACCACAGCGGGGCCAAGAGACCCAGTACTTC.

This rearrangement joins TRBV6-5 to TRBJ1-1; D gene unclear. The CDR3 is 16 amino acids. Trimming took off 4 bases at V and 9 bases at J, with 24 bases between the two ends. CDR1 and CDR2 from the germline V gene are MNHEY and SVGAGI. The CDR3 region is CASSLQPIFPRSQAFF. In nucleotides, the CDR3 is TGTGCCAGCAGTTTACAGCCGATATTTCCTCGAAGCCAAGCTTTCTTT.

The CDR3 loop is CAWSPDPEGYNEQFF. As DNA, the CDR3 is TGTGCCTGGAGTCCAGACCCCGAGGGATACAATGAGCAGTTCTTC. The chain carries TRBV30 and TRBJ2-1, with D maybe TRBD2 (5 bases). Trimming took 2 bases from V and 4 from J, leaving 15 bases between them. Germline lookup yields CDR1 GTSNPN and CDR2 SVGIG (reference sequence). The length of the CDR3 is 15 residues. The full variable domain, rest sourced from reference TRBV30 and TRBJ2-1, is SQTIHQWPATLVQPVGSPLSLECTVEGTSNPNLYWYRQAAGRGLQLLFYSVGIGQISSEVPQNLSASRPQDRQFILSSKKLLLSDSGFYLCAWSPDPEGYNEQFFGPGTRLTVL.

The chain employs TRBV6-6 and TRBJ1-2; 9 bases line up with TRBD1. In germline, CDR1 is MNHNY, CDR2 SVGAGI (reference sequence). The V and J ends lost 6 bases and 0 bases, in that order; junction bases with no gene match: 2. The CDR3 has 14 residues. The CDR3 is CASSRQGANYGYTF. The DNA for the CDR3 is TGTGCCAGCAGCCGACAGGGGGCTAACTATGGCTACACCTTC.

J is TRBJ2-3 and V is TRBV7-9; 10 bases map to TRBD2. Germline V gives CDR1 SEHNR, CDR2 FQNEAQ (reference sequence). The CDR3 length is 16 residues. After removal of 5 bases from V and 7 bases from J, the junction contained 12 bases not matched to a gene. In DNA, the CDR3 is TGTGCCAGCAGCCCACCCTCTAGCGGGAGTGGAAATACGCAGTATTTT. As protein: CASSPPSSGSGNTQYF.

The genes are TRBV5-1 and TRBJ2-7; 10 bases are a match to TRBD2. With V trimmed by 0 bases and J by 3 bases, 3 bases remained unmatched. CDR3 length: 15 residues. Germline V gene lookup returns CDR1 SGHRS and CDR2 YFSETQ. The CDR3 sequence: CASSLGSGGIYEQYF. The CDR3 bases are TGCGCCAGCAGCTTGGGTAGCGGGGGGATCTACGAGCAGTACTTC.

The chain is built from TRBV7-8 and TRBJ2-7; 10 positions agree with TRBD1. V was clipped by 5 bases and J by 7 bases; unmatched bases: 8. Germline CDR1 SGHVS, CDR2 FQNEAQ. The CDR3 is 14 residues long. CDR3 sequence: CASSLRQGAGEQYF. CDR3 nucleotide sequence: TGTGCCAGCAGCCTCCGACAGGGGGCAGGGGAGCAGTACTTC.

This sequence joins TRBV5-1 and TRBJ2-1; tentative D call: TRBD2 (7 bases). Trimming left V 5 bases short and J 7 bases short, with 25 bases between. This CDR3 contains 17 residues. Germline CDR1 is SGHRS and CDR2 is YFSETQ. Here the CDR3 DNA reads TGCGCCAGCAGAAAAGCTGTGTCGGGGGGCCGTTGGAATGAGCAGTTCTTC. Its protein is CASRKAVSGGRWNEQFF.

The J gene is TRBJ2-1, the V gene TRBV4-1; 8 bases map to TRBD2. The J segment lost 9 bases and the V segment lost 5 bases, leaving 15 bases of the junction unmatched. CDR1 is MGHRA, CDR2 YSYEKL, per germline. This CDR3 has 16 residues. The CDR3, as DNA: TGCGCCAGCAGCTTACCCCCGCGCGGGAGGTTTGGTGAGCAGTTCTTC. It is translated as CASSLPPRGRFGEQFF.

The chain recombines TRBV27 with TRBJ2-3; TRBD2 matches 8 bases. Germline V gene data show CDR1 as MNHEY and CDR2 as SMNVEV (reference sequence). CDR3 size: 13 residues. The V segment lost 8 bases and the J segment 9 bases; nucleotides outside the gene matches: 10. The CDR3 spells CASVKAGVGTQYF. In DNA form, the CDR3 reads TGTGCCAGCGTAAAAGCGGGAGTGGGAACGCAGTATTTT.

The gene calls are TRBV2 and TRBJ2-3, with unresolved D. Germline V lookup: CDR1 SNHLY, CDR2 FYNNEI. V was shortened by 10 bases and J by 4 bases, with 9 bases between the two germline ends. CDR3 length: 11 amino acids. This CDR3 reads CATNAPDTQYF. Written as DNA, the CDR3 is TGTGCCACAAACGCCCCAGATACGCAGTATTTT.

Worth noting for this clone: Other DNA variants within this sample encode the same CDR3. The genes are TRBV2 and TRBJ1-5; 10 nucleotides line up with TRBD1. The J segment lost 1 base and the V segment lost 6 bases, leaving 0 bases of the junction unmatched. The germline V gene has CDR1 SNHLY and CDR2 FYNNEI. CDR3 length equals 14 residues. This CDR3 reads CASRGQGSNQPQHF. Written as DNA, the CDR3 is TGTGCCAGCAGGGGACAGGGGAGCAATCAGCCCCAGCATTTT.

V usage is TRBV29-1 and J usage is TRBJ2-7, with a tentative D call TRBD1 (5 bases). Germline CDR1 is SQVTM and CDR2 is ANQGSEA. This CDR3 spans 11 amino acids. V dropped 7 bases and J dropped 3 bases, with 10 bases sitting between them. The CDR3 nucleotides read TGCAGCGCCAGGGCGCACTACGAGCAGTACTTC. It translates to CSARAHYEQYF.

The rearrangement links TRBV15 to TRBJ2-1; TRBD1 might be the D (6 bases). V was pared by 6 bases and J by 4 bases, with 7 bases between. Germline V gene data show CDR1 as LNHNV and CDR2 as YYDKDF (reference sequence). The CDR3 covers 12 residues. The CDR3 DNA reads TGTGCCACCAGTCAGGGGTACAATGAGCAGTTCTTC. Amino acids: CATSQGYNEQFF.